This TCR beta chain was recovered during a study of patients with pleural tuberculosis. At least ten counts were recorded for this clonotype. TCRdb reprocessed the reads with MiXCR, giving one entry per CDR3 protein. Among under 55,000 distinct CDR3 sequences listed, 7.3% were seen once. V lost 3 bases and J lost 3; bases outside the gene matches: 7. The CDR3 length is 15 residues. Germline V gene lookup returns CDR1 MGHDK and CDR2 SYGVNS. This TCR was recovered from a human donor with pleural tuberculosis. This chain joins TRBV25-1 and TRBJ1-2; 7 nucleotides match TRBD1. CDR3 nucleotide sequence: TGTGCCAGCAGTGATGGGGACACAGGGGACTATGGCTACACCTTC. As protein: CASSDGDTGDYGYTF.